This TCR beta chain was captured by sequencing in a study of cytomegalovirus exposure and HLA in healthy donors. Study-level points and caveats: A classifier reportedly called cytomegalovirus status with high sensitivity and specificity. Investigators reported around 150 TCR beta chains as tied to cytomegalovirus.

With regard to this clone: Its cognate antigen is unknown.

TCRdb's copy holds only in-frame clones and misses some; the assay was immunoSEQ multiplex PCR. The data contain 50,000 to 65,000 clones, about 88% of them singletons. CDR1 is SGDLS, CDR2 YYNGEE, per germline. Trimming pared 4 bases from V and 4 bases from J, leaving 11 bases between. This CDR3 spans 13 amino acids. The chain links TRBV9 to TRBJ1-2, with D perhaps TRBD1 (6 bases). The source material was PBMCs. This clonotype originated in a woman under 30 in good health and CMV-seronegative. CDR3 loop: CASSTPGVYGYTF. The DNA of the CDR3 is TGTGCCAGCAGCACCCCAGGGGTCTATGGCTACACCTTC.